A single sample gave rise to the 9 T cell receptor beta chains below, sequenced in a study of CD8 T cells in Susac syndrome. Reverse transcription of roughly 0.45 to 1 ug RNA used random hexamers. Each CDR3 protein gets one entry after TCRdb re-called the immunoSEQ multiplex PCR reads with MiXCR. This sample has approximately 160,000 distinct CDR3 sequences; 90% to 97% occur once, and the top ten carry approximately 0.12%. Material for sequencing was CD4+ T cells from PBMCs. The origin of the receptors is a human donor with Susac syndrome.

This chain links TRBV3-1 with TRBJ2-7; 7 nucleotides agree with TRBD2. The CDR3 sequence is 13 residues long. V shed 3 bases and J 4 bases; nucleotides not matched to a gene: 3. Per germline, CDR1 LGHDT and CDR2 YNNKEL (reference sequence). The CDR3 loop is CASSQAGAYEQYF. DNA for the CDR3: TGTGCCAGCAGCCAGGCGGGAGCGTACGAGCAGTACTTC.

CDR3 nucleotides: TGTGCCAGCAGCTTTGACAATGATTCACCCCTCCACTTT. Translating it yields CASSFDNDSPLHF. The rearrangement joins TRBV7-3 to TRBJ1-6; no firm D call. V was cut by 3 bases and J by 8 bases, with 8 bases left in between. Germline-derived CDR1 and CDR2 are SGHTA and FQGTGA. CDR3 length: 13 amino acids.

This clonotype was observed a few times. The V gene is TRBV30, the J gene TRBJ2-7; TRBD2 agrees at 8 bases. CDR1 and CDR2 (germline): GTSNPN, SVGIG (reference sequence). The CDR3 sequence is 13 residues long. Trimming took 6 bases from V and 6 from J; bases not matched to a gene: 10. CDR3 region: CACQPGLASEQYF. The CDR3 region has the DNA TGTGCCTGCCAACCTGGACTAGCCAGCGAGCAGTACTTC. The variable domain in full, completed from reference TRBV30 and TRBJ2-7, reads SQTIHQWPATLVQPVGSPLSLECTVEGTSNPNLYWYRQAAGRGLQLLFYSVGIGQISSEVPQNLSASRPQDRQFILSSKKLLLSDSGFYLCACQPGLASEQYFGPGTRLTVT.

V gene TRBV28 combines with J gene TRBJ2-7; 7 bases fit TRBD2. CDR1 and CDR2 from the germline V gene are MDHEN and SYDVKM. V lost 5 bases to trimming and J lost 6 bases; unmatched junction nucleotides: 4. This CDR3 has 12 residues. The DNA for the CDR3 is TGTGCCAGCAGTAGCGGGGTACGCGAGCAGTACGTC. This gives the protein CASSSGVREQYV.

The chain links TRBV15 to TRBJ2-2; a weak D match, TRBD2 (5 bases). Germline V gene sequence: CDR1 LNHNV, CDR2 YYDKDF (reference sequence). The CDR3 covers 15 residues. V lost 5 bases and J lost 4, with 14 bases in between. CDR3 in DNA: TGTGCCACCAGCCGAGGAGGCAGGAGCACCGGGGAGCTGTTTTTT. Its protein product is CATSRGGRSTGELFF.

This clonotype has just a few counts. The V and J genes are TRBV20-1 and TRBJ2-3, with 8 bases identical to TRBD2. This CDR3 has 13 amino acids. Germline loops: CDR1 DFQATT, CDR2 SNEGSKA (reference sequence). J lost 4 bases, V lost 1 base, and 1 base had no gene match. The CDR3 DNA is TGCAGTGCTAGAGGTAGCGGGGCAGATACGCAGTATTTT. Encoded protein: CSARGSGADTQYF.

J is TRBJ2-4 and V is TRBV19; 7 bases match TRBD1. The junction had 3 bases not matched to a gene; V was cut back by 4 bases and J by 9 bases. Germline lookup yields CDR1 LNHDA and CDR2 SQIVND (reference sequence). The CDR3 has 12 amino acids. CDR3 DNA: TGTGCCAGTAGTAGGACAGGAAGCATTCAGTACTTC. Translating gives CASSRTGSIQYF.

V and J are TRBV7-9 and TRBJ2-5, with TRBD1 as a possible D gene (7 bases). The CDR3 extends over 13 amino acids. Germline V gene lookup returns CDR1 SEHNR and CDR2 FQNEAQ (reference sequence). Between the trimmed V and J ends, which lost 5 bases and 5 bases, there was a span of 12 bases. CDR3 protein: CASSSPGGETQYF. CDR3 in DNA: TGTGCCAGCAGCAGCCCAGGGGGGGAGACCCAGTACTTC.

As DNA, the CDR3 is TGTGCCAGCAGTTTACTCCAAGAGACCCAGTACTTC. Its protein product is CASSLLQETQYF. The chain employs TRBV12-3 or TRBV12-4 and TRBJ2-5; D is unresolved. The CDR3 spans 12 residues. V gave up 2 bases and J gave up 1 base, with 2 bases separating them.